These 5 T cell receptor beta chains were sequenced from one sample in a study of shared clonotypes between healthy human individuals. Terminally differentiated effector memory CD45RA+ cells were excluded from the naive CD8 cells, which were CD45RO-negative and positively selected for CCR7. TCRdb keeps only in-frame clones here, not all; method: immunoSEQ multiplex PCR. The repertoire holds approximately 650,000 clones, with nearly 97% as singletons. The sequenced sample consisted of naive CD8+ T cells sorted from blood. Receptors were obtained from a woman aged 30 to 39 in good health.

The V gene is TRBV2, the J gene TRBJ2-7, with D hard to call. This CDR3 has 16 residues. Germline V gene sequence: CDR1 SNHLY, CDR2 FYNNEI. V was shortened by 0 bases and J by 6 bases, with 18 bases between the two germline ends. CDR3 nucleotides: TGTGCCAGCAGTGAAGCGATGGATCTGACCGCCGTCGAGCAGTACTTC. Protein sequence: CASSEAMDLTAVEQYF.

The CDR3 bases are TGCAGCGTTGCCGGGACTAGCGGGAGGATGGCAGATACGCAGTATTTT. Its protein product is CSVAGTSGRMADTQYF. V and J are TRBV29-1 and TRBJ2-3, with 15 bases fitting TRBD2. This CDR3 is built from 16 residues. Germline V lookup: CDR1 SQVTM, CDR2 ANQGSEA. Losses at the gene ends were 4 bases for V and 4 bases for J; bases not matched to a gene: 6.

CDR3: CASSLDPRRVGMGTQYF. CDR3 nucleotide sequence: TGCGCCAGCAGCTTGGACCCCCGCAGGGTCGGGATGGGGACCCAGTACTTC. The V and J genes are TRBV5-1 and TRBJ2-5, with D tentatively TRBD1 or TRBD2 (5 bases each). This CDR3 has 17 amino acids. The V gene lost 0 bases and the J gene lost 7 bases, with 22 bases spanning the gap. Per the germline V gene, CDR1 is SGHRS and CDR2 is YFSETQ.

The chain joins TRBV10-3 to TRBJ2-3; unclear D gene. Trimming pared 0 bases from V and 4 bases from J, leaving 11 bases between. Germline CDR1 and CDR2: ENHRY and SYGVKD. The CDR3 has 15 amino acids. CDR3 bases: TGTGCCATCAGTGAGTCGTTAAAAGGGCCAGATACGCAGTATTTT. The encoded protein is CAISESLKGPDTQYF.

On this clone itself: The same CDR3 can be traced to other DNA sequences in this sample. The genes are TRBV9 and TRBJ2-1; D gene uncertain. V was shortened by 3 bases and J by 9 bases, with 4 bases between the two germline ends. This CDR3 is built from 10 residues. The germline V gene encodes CDR1 SGDLS and CDR2 YYNGEE. CDR3 DNA: TGTGCCAGCAGCGGACCTGAGCAGTTCTTC. This translates into CASSGPEQFF.